The clone carrying this T cell receptor beta chain was seen a single time. The target antigen is unknown. The source of the sample is a study of blood T cells in healthy people across ages. Combining a sample-barcoded 5' primer with a J-beta primer mix, a second PCR ran for roughly 7 to 11 cycles. Each of the cDNA molecules was tagged by a template-switch adaptor with 12 random nucleotides. TCRdb fed the 5' RACE reads into MiXCR, producing one record per CDR3 protein. Here the sample spans about 640,000 distinct CDR3 sequences, 45% to 65% being singletons. The germline V gene has CDR1 SEHNR and CDR2 FQNEAQ (reference sequence). V lost 2 bases to trimming and J lost 6 bases, with 14 bases between them. The CDR3 runs 15 residues. Study-wide results and limits: There were more naive CD4+ cells and higher diversity in long-lived donors than in aged donors. A conclusive naive versus antigen-experienced comparison was prevented by the unsorted PBMCs.

The V call is TRBV7-9, the J call TRBJ1-5; tentatively, D is TRBD1 (6 bases). The clonotype originates from a man between 60 and 75 years old in good health. The specimen was blood. CDR3 nucleotides: TGTGCCAGCAGCTTATTTTCGGGACAAAGTCAGCCCCAGCATTTT. It encodes CASSLFSGQSQPQHF. The full variable domain, its missing parts supplied by reference TRBV7-9 and TRBJ1-5, is DTGVSQNPRHKITKRGQNVTFRCDPISEHNRLYWYRQTLGQGPEFLTYFQNEAQLEKSRLLSDRFSAERPKGSFSTLEIQRTEQGDSAMYLCASSLFSGQSQPQHFGDGTRLSIL.